A selection of T cell receptor beta chains follows, all from one sample in a study of T cells in Graves' hyperthyroidism and ophthalmopathy. MiXCR, applied by TCRdb to the multiplex PCR reads, yields one record per CDR3 protein. In the table there are 600,000 or so distinct CDR3 sequences, roughly 14% of which are singletons. What was sequenced was blood. The origin of the receptors is a woman aged 50 to 65 with Graves' ophthalmopathy. The CDR3 runs from the conserved cysteine through the conserved F or W.

J gene | V gene | CDR3 protein
TRBJ2-1 | TRBV20-1 | CSAEPGLGPEQFF
TRBJ1-1 | TRBV19 | CASSTSPDRTTEAFF
TRBJ2-2 | TRBV7-2 | CASRGQGATGELFF
TRBJ2-7 | TRBV7-8 | CASSFGGTRASYEQYF
TRBJ2-5 | TRBV24-1 | CATSDRREGQETQYF
TRBJ2-3 | TRBV20-1 | CSAPGLAGTDTQYF
TRBJ2-3 | TRBV5-1 | CASSSLSGDGTDTQYF
. | TRBV7-3 | CASSPGGGGNQPQYF
TRBJ2-1 | TRBV4-1 | CASRLRLAGDREQFF
TRBJ2-3 | TRBV28 | CASSLGQGLGTDTQYF
TRBJ1-5 | TRBV19 | CASSGYGVGGRVDQPQHF
TRBJ2-7 | TRBV4-3 | CASSQEETGLSYEQYF
TRBJ2-5 | TRBV18 | CASSPSGTWFETQYF
TRBJ2-2 | TRBV29-1 | CSVAWASGAGELFF
TRBJ1-1 | TRBV10-3 | CAISDLDGNTEAFF
TRBJ1-5 | TRBV15 | CATSRVQGGQPQHF
TRBJ1-5 | TRBV3-1 | CASSQEGGTNQPQHF
TRBJ2-1 | TRBV28 | CASSFSTGRKYNEQFF
TRBJ2-2 | TRBV6-4 | CASSTTGTGGAGELFF
TRBJ1-1 | TRBV11-1 | CASSSRQGQNTEAFF
TRBJ2-1 | TRBV7-2 | CASRPRRLADYNEQFF
TRBJ1-2 | TRBV12-3/TRBV12-4 | CASSLRQRPNYGYTF
TRBJ2-7 | TRBV6-2/TRBV6-3 | CASSPLKRREDTYEQYF
TRBJ1-4 | TRBV6-9 | CASSYGQIGFGKLFF
TRBJ1-4 | TRBV2 | CASSQGRLNEKLFF
TRBJ2-7 | TRBV11-2 | CASSFSEYEQYF
TRBJ2-7 | TRBV5-1 | CASSLAALATYEQYF
TRBJ2-3 | TRBV20-1 | CSAPPGSSTDTQYF
TRBJ1-1 | TRBV5-8 | CASSSRSYLNTEAFF
TRBJ2-2 | TRBV5-1 | CASSLSGTGAGELFF
TRBJ2-7 | TRBV27 | CASSLNPAPGQGTYEQYF
TRBJ2-2 | TRBV6-1 | CASSLYREAGELFF
TRBJ2-1 | TRBV11-2 | CASSCSGRLYNEQFF